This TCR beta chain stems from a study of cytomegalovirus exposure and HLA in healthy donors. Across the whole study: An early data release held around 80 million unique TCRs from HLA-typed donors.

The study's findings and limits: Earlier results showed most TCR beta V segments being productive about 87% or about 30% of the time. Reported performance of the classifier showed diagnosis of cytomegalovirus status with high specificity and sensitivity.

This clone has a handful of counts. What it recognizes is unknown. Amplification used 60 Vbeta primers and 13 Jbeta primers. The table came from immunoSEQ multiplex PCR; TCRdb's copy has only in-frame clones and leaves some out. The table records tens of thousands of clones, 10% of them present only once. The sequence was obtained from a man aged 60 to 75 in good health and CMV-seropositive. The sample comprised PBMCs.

The CDR3 sequence is CSVDAGTYNEQFF. CDR3 nucleotides: TGCAGCGTTGACGCGGGAACCTACAATGAGCAGTTCTTC. The V call is TRBV29-1, the J call TRBJ2-1, with D perhaps matching TRBD2 (6 bases). The CDR3 runs 13 residues. Germline V gene data show CDR1 as SQVTM and CDR2 as ANQGSEA. Trimming pared 3 bases from V and 2 bases from J, leaving 8 bases between.